This T cell receptor (beta chain) was captured in a study of early T cells in non-severe SARS-CoV-2 infection. Study-wide background: Sequencing of bulk RNA from unsorted whole blood was done, without chain pairing. Findings and limits, study-wide: A preference for anti-spike CD8 responses marked VDJdb matching, which missed private and CD4 specificities.

Individual cDNA molecules each received unique molecular identifiers attached to them. TCRdb analysed the 5' RACE reads with MiXCR anew, one entry per CDR3 protein. The sample has around 83,000 distinct CDR3 sequences, around 9.3% seen once. CDR3 size: 16 residues. The V end lost 5 bases, the J end lost 1 base, and 18 bases lay between the germline ends. Germline CDR1 is SGHNT and CDR2 is YYREEE (reference sequence). For this clonotype: Antigen specificity is unknown.

This chain uses TRBV5-4 with TRBJ2-5; possible D gene TRBD1, 6 bases. This material consisted of whole blood, taken at baseline. The TCR was taken from an adult who was a healthcare worker with PCR-confirmed SARS-CoV-2 infection or an uninfected control (not recorded which). CDR3 sequence: CASSSNRDTVQETQYF. The CDR3 DNA is TGTGCCAGCAGTTCGAATCGGGACACAGTCCAAGAGACCCAGTACTTC.